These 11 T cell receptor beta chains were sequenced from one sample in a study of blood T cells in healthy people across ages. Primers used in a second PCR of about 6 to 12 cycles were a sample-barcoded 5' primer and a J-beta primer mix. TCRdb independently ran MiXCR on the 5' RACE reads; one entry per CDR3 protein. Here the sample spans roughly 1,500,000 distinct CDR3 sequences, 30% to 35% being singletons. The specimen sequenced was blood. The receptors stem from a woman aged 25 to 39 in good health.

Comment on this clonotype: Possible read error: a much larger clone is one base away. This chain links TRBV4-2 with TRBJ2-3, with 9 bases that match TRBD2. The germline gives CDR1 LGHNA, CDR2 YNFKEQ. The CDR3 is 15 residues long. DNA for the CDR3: TGTGCCAGCAGCCCGACTAGCGGCCACACAAATACGCAGTATTTT. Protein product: CASSPTSGHTNTQYF.

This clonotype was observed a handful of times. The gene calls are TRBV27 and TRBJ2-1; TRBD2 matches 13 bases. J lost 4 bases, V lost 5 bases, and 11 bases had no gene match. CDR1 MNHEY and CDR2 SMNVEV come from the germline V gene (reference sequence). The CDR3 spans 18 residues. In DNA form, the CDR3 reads TGTGCCAGCAGTGTAGGACTAGCGGGAGTCCGCCGGTACAATGAGCAGTTCTTC. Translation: CASSVGLAGVRRYNEQFF.

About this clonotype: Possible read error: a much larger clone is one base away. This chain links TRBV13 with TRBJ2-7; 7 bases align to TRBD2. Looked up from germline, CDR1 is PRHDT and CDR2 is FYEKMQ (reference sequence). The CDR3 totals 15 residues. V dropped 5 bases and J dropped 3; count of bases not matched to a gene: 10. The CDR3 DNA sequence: TGTGCCAGCAGCCCCAGCGGGGCAACCTGCTACGAGCAGTACTTC. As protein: CASSPSGATCYEQYF.

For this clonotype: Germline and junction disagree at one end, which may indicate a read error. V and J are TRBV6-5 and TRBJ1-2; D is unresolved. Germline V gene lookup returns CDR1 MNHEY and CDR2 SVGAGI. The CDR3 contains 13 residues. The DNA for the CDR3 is TGTGCCGGCAGTATAGACATGGTCTATGGCTACACCTTC. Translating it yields CAGSIDMVYGYTF.

CDR3 protein: CASTENAYEQYF. CDR3 coding DNA: TGTGCCAGCACCGAGAACGCCTACGAGCAGTACTTC. V gene TRBV25-1 combines with J gene TRBJ2-7, with D hard to call. Between the trimmed V and J ends, which lost 7 bases and 2 bases, there was a span of 9 bases. Germline CDR1 MGHDK, CDR2 SYGVNS. The CDR3 extends over 12 amino acids.

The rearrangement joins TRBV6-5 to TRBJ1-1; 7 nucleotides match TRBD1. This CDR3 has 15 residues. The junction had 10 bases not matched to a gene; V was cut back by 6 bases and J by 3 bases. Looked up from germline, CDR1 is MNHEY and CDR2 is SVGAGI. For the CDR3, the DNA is TGTGCCAGCAGCCGACAGGGTCTTAAGGACACTGAAGCTTTCTTT. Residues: CASSRQGLKDTEAFF.

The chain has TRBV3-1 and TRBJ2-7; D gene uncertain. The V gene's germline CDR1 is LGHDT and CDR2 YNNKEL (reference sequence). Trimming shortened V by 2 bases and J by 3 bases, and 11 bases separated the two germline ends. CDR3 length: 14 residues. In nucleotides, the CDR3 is TGTGCCAGCAGCCAATTAAATTCTGGCTACGAGCAGTACTTC. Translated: CASSQLNSGYEQYF.

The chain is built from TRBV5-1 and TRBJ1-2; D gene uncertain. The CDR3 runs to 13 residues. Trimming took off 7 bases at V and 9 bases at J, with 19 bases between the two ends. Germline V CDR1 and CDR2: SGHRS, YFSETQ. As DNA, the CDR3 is TGCGCCAGCCGGCCCCCGGCGGTTAGTAGCTACACCTTC. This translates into CASRPPAVSSYTF.

The DNA of the CDR3 is TGTGCCAGCAACTTCTCGTCAGATACGCAGTATTTT. Translated: CASNFSSDTQYF. The rearrangement joins TRBV7-3 to TRBJ2-3; D gene uncertain. The CDR3 has 12 residues. CDR1 SGHTA and CDR2 FQGTGA come from the germline V gene. Trimming pared 7 bases from V and 4 bases from J, leaving 9 bases between.

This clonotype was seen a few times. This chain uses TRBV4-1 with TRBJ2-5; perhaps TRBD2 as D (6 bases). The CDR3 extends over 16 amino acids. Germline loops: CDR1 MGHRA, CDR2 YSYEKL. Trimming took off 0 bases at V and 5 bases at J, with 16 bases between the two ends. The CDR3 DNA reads TGCGCCAGCAGCCAAGAGGGTAGCGGCAGTAAGGAGACCCAGTACTTC. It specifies CASSQEGSGSKETQYF.

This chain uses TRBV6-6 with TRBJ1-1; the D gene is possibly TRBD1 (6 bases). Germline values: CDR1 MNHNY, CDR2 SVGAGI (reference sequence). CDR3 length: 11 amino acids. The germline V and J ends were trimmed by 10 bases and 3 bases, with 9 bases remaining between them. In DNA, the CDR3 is TGTGCCACCAAGGGGGACACTGAAGCTTTCTTT. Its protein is CATKGDTEAFF.